This T cell receptor (beta chain) originates from a study of low-dose radiotherapy and immunotherapy resistance in tumors. About the study: Cohort 1 was given 0.5 Gy fractions every 2 weeks, 6.5 Gy in total. Treatment included intravenous cyclophosphamide dosed at 200 mg/m2 every two weeks, one day before radiation and immunotherapy. Cohort 2, a group dosed every two weeks at 1 Gy per fraction, received 13 Gy in total over 26 weeks.

TRAV and TRBV primers primed cDNA for both TCRalpha and TCRbeta. For amplifying TCRs, the PCR ran for 20 to 25 cycles with Phusion, which was used together with a constant-region primer and the adapter on the V primers. TCRdb reanalysed the reads using MiXCR and keeps one entry per CDR3 protein. Of about 9,200 distinct CDR3 sequences in the sample, about 41% were seen once. About this clonotype itself: A read error may account for a junction end that differs from germline.

The CDR3 is 14 residues long. Germline V lookup: CDR1 SQVTM, CDR2 ANQGSEA. This chain links TRBV29-1 with TRBJ2-3; 8 bases line up with TRBD1. This receptor was obtained from a human donor with advanced metastatic prostate, ovarian, gallbladder or colorectal cancer (not recorded which). This table probably holds off-target reads from a library built for another chain. For the CDR3, the DNA is TGCAGCGCCCGGCGGGCAGGGGGCACGGATACGCAGTATTTT. Amino acids: CSARRAGGTDTQYF.